A single sample is the source of the 12 T cell receptor beta chains below, sequenced in a study of blood T cell repertoires in COVID-19 (dated by TCRdb to 2018 to 2020). The library was obtained by the immunoSEQ multiplex PCR assay. This immuneACCESS table, as held by TCRdb, lists in-frame sequences with V and J called but not all clones. Of the missing ones, under half trace to an unresolved V gene in checked studies; the others have no known cause. This sample has approximately 350,000 clones in its table, and approximately 86% of those were observed once. The ten largest make up just over 7% of the sample. Sequenced input: peripheral blood. Receptors originate from an older woman with COVID-19, enrolled during active disease.

This clone was counted once. This CDR3 reads CAWSPGGTGQYF. Here the CDR3 DNA reads TGTGCCTGGAGTCCCGGGGGAACGGGGCAGTATTTT. The chain couples TRBV30 to TRBJ2-3, with D possibly TRBD2 on 6 matching bases. The CDR3 covers 12 residues. V dropped 2 bases and J dropped 11 bases, with 14 bases sitting between them. The germline gives CDR1 GTSNPN, CDR2 SVGIG (reference sequence).

In its sample, this clone was seen a few times. This chain links TRBV15 with TRBJ1-1; D call uncertain. V was pared by 1 base and J by 1 base, with 7 bases between. Germline-derived CDR1 and CDR2 are LNHNV and YYDKDF (reference sequence). The CDR3 sequence is 14 residues long. CDR3 bases: TGTGCCACCAGCAGAGCTCCGTCGAACACTGAAGCTTTCTTT. It is translated as CATSRAPSNTEAFF.

The chain joins TRBV7-9 to TRBJ1-2; a possible D gene is TRBD1 (6 bases). CDR1 is SEHNR, CDR2 FQNEAQ, per germline (reference sequence). The CDR3 is made up of 17 amino acids. The germline V and J ends were trimmed by 4 bases and 3 bases, with 21 bases remaining between them. This chain's CDR3 is CASSSIGGPLFYYGYTF. The CDR3 region has the DNA TGTGCCAGCAGCTCCATAGGGGGTCCTCTTTTTTACTATGGCTACACCTTC.

V and J are TRBV14 and TRBJ2-5, with 10 bases that match TRBD1. The V segment lost 2 bases and the J segment 6 bases; nucleotides outside the gene matches: 3. Germline V gives CDR1 SGHDN, CDR2 FVKESK. This CDR3 is 14 amino acids long. CDR3: CASSQRTGGQTQYF. The CDR3 DNA sequence: TGTGCCAGCAGCCAAAGGACAGGGGGACAGACCCAGTACTTC.

The rearrangement joins TRBV30 to TRBJ1-6, with D tentatively TRBD1 (6 bases). The CDR3 is 13 residues long. V lost 2 bases and J 7 bases, leaving 9 bases between the germline ends. CDR1 and CDR2 from the germline V gene are GTSNPN and SVGIG (reference sequence). The CDR3 DNA sequence: TGTGCCTGGAGTCAGGGGCGGAATTCACCCCTCCACTTT. It specifies CAWSQGRNSPLHF.

This clone was seen only a few times. The rearrangement links TRBV28 to TRBJ1-2; 7 bases align to TRBD1. The V gene end was trimmed by 2 bases and the J gene end by 6 bases; junction bases not matched to a gene: 6. The V gene's germline CDR1 is MDHEN and CDR2 SYDVKM. This CDR3 has 14 residues. This CDR3 reads CASSLGTEANGYTF. The CDR3 region has the DNA TGTGCCAGCAGTTTAGGGACAGAAGCAAATGGCTACACCTTC.

The V and J genes are TRBV11-3 and TRBJ1-1, with 10 bases matching TRBD1. The CDR3 extends over 13 amino acids. CDR1 SGHNT and CDR2 YENEEA come from the germline V gene. V lost 3 bases to trimming and J lost 8 bases; unmatched junction nucleotides: 3. CDR3 nucleotide sequence: TGTGCCAGCAGCTTGACAGGGGGCATCGAAGCTTTCTTT. Translated, it gives CASSLTGGIEAFF.

CDR3 sequence: CASSEEARPDYGYTF. The CDR3, as DNA: TGTGCCAGCAGTGAAGAGGCCAGGCCCGACTATGGCTACACCTTC. V usage is TRBV2 and J usage is TRBJ1-2; D unresolved. Per the germline V gene, CDR1 is SNHLY and CDR2 is FYNNEI. Trimming left V 1 base short and J 3 bases short, with 12 bases between. The CDR3 loop spans 15 amino acids.

The rearrangement links TRBV9 to TRBJ2-7; the D gene is possibly TRBD1 (6 bases). V was pared by 3 bases and J by 6 bases, with 19 bases between. This CDR3 comprises 15 residues. Germline CDR1 SGDLS, CDR2 YYNGEE. The CDR3 spells CASSAGVLLIGEQYF. The CDR3 region has the DNA TGTGCCAGCAGCGCAGGGGTCCTCCTAATCGGCGAGCAGTACTTC.

The rearrangement joins TRBV5-1 to TRBJ1-2; 10 bases match TRBD1. CDR3 length equals 16 residues. CDR1 is SGHRS, CDR2 YFSETQ, per germline. Trimming took 7 bases from V and 3 from J; bases not matched to a gene: 12. The DNA for the CDR3 is TGCGCCAGCCTACCCGGGACAGGGGCGATTTACTATGGCTACACCTTC. This translates into CASLPGTGAIYYGYTF.

This clone has just one count. The V gene is TRBV5-1, the J gene TRBJ2-7, with 7 bases lining up with TRBD1. Germline CDR1 is SGHRS and CDR2 is YFSETQ. V lost 2 bases and J lost 2; bases outside the gene matches: 7. CDR3 size: 15 residues. CDR3 in DNA: TGCGCCAGCAGCTTAACCGGGACAGCGACCTACGAGCAGTACTTC. It codes for CASSLTGTATYEQYF.

This chain connects TRBV5-1 to TRBJ2-2, with D uncertain. The CDR3 runs 14 residues. Germline assignment: CDR1 SGHRS and CDR2 YFSETQ. V was shortened by 0 bases and J by 3 bases, with 6 bases between the two germline ends. The CDR3, as DNA: TGCGCCAGCAGCTTGGACAGCTACACCGGGGAGCTGTTTTTT. Protein: CASSLDSYTGELFF.